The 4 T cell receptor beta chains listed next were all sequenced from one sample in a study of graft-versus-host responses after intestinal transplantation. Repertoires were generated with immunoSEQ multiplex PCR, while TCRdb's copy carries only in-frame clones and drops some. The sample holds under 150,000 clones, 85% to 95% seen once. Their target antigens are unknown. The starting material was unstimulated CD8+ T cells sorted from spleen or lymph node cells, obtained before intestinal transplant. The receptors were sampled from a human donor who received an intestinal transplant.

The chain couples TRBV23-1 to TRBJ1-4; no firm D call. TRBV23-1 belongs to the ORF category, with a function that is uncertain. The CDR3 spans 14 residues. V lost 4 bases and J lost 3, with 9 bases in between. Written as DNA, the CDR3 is TGCGCCAGCAGTCGACCGGACCCTAATGAAAAACTGTTTTTT. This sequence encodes CASSRPDPNEKLFF.

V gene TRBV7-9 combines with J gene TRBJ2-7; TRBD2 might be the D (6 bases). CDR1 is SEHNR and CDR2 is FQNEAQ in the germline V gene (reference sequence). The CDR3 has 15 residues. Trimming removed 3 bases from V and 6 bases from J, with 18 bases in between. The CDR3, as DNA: TGTGCCAGCAGCTTCCGAGGAGGGTCGGAAGCCGAGCAGTACTTC. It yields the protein CASSFRGGSEAEQYF.

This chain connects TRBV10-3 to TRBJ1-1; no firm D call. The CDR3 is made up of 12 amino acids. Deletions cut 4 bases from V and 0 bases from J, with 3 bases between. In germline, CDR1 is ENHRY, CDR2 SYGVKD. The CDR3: CAISALNTEAFF. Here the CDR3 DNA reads TGTGCCATCAGTGCTCTGAACACTGAAGCTTTCTTT.

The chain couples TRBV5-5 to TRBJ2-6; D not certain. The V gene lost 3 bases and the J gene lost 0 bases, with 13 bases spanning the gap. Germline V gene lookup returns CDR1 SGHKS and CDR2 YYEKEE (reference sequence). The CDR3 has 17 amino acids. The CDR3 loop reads CASSSWTDFSGANVLTF. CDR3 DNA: TGTGCCAGCAGCTCATGGACCGACTTCTCTGGGGCCAACGTCCTGACTTTC.